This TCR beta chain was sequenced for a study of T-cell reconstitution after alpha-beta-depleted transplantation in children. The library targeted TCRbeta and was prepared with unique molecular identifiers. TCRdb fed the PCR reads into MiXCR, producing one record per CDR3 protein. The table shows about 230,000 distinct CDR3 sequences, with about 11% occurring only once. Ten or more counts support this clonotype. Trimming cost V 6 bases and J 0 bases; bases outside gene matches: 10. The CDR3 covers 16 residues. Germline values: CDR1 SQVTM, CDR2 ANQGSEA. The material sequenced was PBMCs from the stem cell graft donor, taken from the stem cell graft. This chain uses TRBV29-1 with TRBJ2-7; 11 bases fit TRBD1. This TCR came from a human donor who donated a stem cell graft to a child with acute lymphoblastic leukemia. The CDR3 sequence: CSVGVRGTGGSYEQYF. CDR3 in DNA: TGCAGCGTCGGGGTCCGCGGGACAGGGGGCTCCTACGAGCAGTACTTC.